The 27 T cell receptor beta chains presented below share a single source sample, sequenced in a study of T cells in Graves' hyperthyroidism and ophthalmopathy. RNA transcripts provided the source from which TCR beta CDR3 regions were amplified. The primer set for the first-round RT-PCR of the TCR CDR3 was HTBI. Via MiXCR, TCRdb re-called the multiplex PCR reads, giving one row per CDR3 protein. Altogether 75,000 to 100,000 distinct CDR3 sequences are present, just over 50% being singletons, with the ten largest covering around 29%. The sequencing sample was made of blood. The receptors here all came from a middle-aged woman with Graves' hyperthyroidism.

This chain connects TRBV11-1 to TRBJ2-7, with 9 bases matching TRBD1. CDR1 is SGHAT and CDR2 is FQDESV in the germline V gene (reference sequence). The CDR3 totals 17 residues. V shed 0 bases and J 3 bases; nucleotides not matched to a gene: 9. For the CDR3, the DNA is TGTGCCAGCAGCTTAGCTGGCGGACAGGGGACGGGCTACGAGCAGTACTTC. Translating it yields CASSLAGGQGTGYEQYF.

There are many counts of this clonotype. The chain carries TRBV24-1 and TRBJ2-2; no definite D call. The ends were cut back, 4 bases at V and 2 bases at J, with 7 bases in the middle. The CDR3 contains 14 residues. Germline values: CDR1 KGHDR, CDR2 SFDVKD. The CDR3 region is CATSEGRNTGELFF. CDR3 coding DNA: TGTGCCACCAGTGAAGGTAGAAACACCGGGGAGCTGTTTTTT.

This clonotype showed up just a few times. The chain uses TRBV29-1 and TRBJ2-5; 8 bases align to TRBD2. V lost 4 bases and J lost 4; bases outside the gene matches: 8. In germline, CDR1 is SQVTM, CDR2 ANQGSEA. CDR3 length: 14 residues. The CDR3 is CSVVGSGSRETQYF. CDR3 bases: TGCAGCGTTGTGGGCAGCGGGAGTAGAGAGACCCAGTACTTC.

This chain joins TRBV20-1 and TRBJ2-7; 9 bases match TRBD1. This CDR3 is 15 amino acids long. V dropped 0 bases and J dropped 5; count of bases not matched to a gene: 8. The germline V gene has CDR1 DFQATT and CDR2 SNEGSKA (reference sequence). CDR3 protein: CSARDRHRGQNEQYF. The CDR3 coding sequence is TGCAGTGCTAGAGATCGTCACAGGGGGCAGAACGAGCAGTACTTC.

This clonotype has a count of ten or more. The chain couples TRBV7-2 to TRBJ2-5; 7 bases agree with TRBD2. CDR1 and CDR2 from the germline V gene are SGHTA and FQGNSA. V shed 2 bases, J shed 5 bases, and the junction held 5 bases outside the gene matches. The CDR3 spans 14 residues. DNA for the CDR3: TGTGCCAGCAGCTTATCCCTGGGGGGGGAGACCCAGTACTTC. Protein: CASSLSLGGETQYF.

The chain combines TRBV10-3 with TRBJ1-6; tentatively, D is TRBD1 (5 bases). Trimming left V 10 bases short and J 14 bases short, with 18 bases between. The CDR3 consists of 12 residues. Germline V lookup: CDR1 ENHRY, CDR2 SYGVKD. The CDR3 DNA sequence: TGTGCCAGCAGCGTCTCGGGGCTGGCCCTCCACTTT. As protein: CASSVSGLALHF.

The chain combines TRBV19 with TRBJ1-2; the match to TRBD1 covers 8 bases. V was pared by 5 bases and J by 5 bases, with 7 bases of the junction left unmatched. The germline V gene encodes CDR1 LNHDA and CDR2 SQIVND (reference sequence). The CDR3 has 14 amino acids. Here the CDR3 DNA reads TGTGCCAGTAGTCCGGGACAGGTTGGTTATGGCTACACCTTC. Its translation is CASSPGQVGYGYTF.

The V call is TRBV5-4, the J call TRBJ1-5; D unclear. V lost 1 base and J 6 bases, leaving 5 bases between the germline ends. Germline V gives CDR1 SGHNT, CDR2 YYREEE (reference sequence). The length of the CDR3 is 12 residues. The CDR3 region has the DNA TGTGCCAGCAGCTTGTGGGGTCAGCCCCAGCATTTT. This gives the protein CASSLWGQPQHF. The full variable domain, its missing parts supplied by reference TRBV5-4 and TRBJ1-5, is ETGVTQSPTHLIKTRGQQVTLRCSSQSGHNTVSWYQQALGQGPQFIFQYYREEENGRGNFPPRFSGLQFPNYSSELNVNALELDDSALYLCASSLWGQPQHFGDGTRLSIL.

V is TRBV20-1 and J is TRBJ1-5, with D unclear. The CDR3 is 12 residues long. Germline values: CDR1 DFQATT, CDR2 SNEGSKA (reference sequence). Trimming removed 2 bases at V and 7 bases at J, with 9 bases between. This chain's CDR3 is CSARPWGQPQHF. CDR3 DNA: TGCAGTGCTAGACCATGGGGACAGCCCCAGCATTTT.

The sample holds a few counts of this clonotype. CDR3 sequence reads: CASSERNNSPLHF. In DNA, the CDR3 is TGCGCCAGCAGTGAACGAAATAATTCACCCCTCCACTTT. J is TRBJ1-6 and V is TRBV10-2; D gene unclear. Germline V gene sequence: CDR1 WSHSY, CDR2 SAAADI. Trimming shortened V by 3 bases and J by 5 bases, and 5 bases separated the two germline ends. This CDR3 has 13 residues.

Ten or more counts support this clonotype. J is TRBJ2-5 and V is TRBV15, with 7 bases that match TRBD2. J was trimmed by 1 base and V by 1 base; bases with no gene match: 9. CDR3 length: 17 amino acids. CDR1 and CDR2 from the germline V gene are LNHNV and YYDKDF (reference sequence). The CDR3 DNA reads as TGTGCCACCAGCAGAGTTCCGGGACTACCATCCCAAGAGACCCAGTACTTC. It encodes CATSRVPGLPSQETQYF.

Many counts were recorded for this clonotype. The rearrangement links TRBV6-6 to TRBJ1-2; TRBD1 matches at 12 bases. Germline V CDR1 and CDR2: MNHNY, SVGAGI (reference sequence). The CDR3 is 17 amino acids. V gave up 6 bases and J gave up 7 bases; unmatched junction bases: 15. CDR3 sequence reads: CASSTRGQGAGLGGYTF. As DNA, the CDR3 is TGTGCCAGCAGCACAAGGGGACAGGGGGCTGGTCTTGGTGGCTACACCTTC.

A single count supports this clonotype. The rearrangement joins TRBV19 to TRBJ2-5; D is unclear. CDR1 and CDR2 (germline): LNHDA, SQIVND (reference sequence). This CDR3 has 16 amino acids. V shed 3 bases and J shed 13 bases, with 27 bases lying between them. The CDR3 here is CASSISLSGFMEILYF. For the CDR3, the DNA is TGTGCCAGTAGTATTTCCCTCAGTGGGTTCATGGAGATCCTGTACTTC.

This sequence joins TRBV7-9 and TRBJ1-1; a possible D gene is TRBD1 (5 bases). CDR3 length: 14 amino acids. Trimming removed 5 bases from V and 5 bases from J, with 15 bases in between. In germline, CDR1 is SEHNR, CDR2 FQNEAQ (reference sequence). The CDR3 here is CASSQDVGGTEAFF. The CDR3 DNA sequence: TGTGCCAGCAGCCAAGATGTTGGGGGTACTGAAGCTTTCTTT.

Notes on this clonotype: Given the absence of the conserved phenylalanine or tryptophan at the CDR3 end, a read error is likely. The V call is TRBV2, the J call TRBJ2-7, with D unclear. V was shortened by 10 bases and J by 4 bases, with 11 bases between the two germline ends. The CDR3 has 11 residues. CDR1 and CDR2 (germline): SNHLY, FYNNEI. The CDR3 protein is CANRHPYEQYL. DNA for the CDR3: TGTGCCAACAGACACCCTTACGAGCAGTACCTC.

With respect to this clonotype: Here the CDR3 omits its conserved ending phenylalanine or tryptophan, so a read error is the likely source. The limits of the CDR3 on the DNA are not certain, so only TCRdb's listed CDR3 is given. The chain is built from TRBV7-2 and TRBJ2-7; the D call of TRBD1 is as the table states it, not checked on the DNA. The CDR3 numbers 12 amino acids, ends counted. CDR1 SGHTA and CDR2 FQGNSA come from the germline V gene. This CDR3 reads CASSISQGGRYY.

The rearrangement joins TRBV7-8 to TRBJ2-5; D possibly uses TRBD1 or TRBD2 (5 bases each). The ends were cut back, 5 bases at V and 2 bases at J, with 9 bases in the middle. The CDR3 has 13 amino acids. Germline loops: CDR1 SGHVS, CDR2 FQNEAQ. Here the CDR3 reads CASSPGRQETQYF. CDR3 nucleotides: TGTGCCAGCAGCCCGGGACGGCAAGAGACCCAGTACTTC.

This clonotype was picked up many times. The CDR3 bases are TGTGCCAGCAGTAGGGGACAGGGTTCTTTCGGCGAGCAGTACTTC. Its protein is CASSRGQGSFGEQYF. The V and J genes are TRBV28 and TRBJ2-7; TRBD1 matches 9 bases. The germline CDR1 and CDR2 sequences are MDHEN and SYDVKM. The CDR3 is 15 residues long. V trimming: 5 bases; J trimming: 6 bases; junction bases outside the gene matches: 11. Combining the CDR3 with reference TRBV28 and TRBJ2-7 gives the whole variable domain DVKVTQSSRYLVKRTGEKVFLECVQDMDHENMFWYRQDPGLGLRLIYFSYDVKMKEKGDIPEGYSVSREKKERFSLILESASTNQTSMYLCASSRGQGSFGEQYFGPGTRLTVT.

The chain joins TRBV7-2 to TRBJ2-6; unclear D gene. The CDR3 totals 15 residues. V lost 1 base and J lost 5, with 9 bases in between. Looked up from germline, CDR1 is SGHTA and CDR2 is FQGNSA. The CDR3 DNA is TGTGCCAGCAGCTTAGGACGTCTTCGGGCCAACGTCCTGACTTTC. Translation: CASSLGRLRANVLTF.

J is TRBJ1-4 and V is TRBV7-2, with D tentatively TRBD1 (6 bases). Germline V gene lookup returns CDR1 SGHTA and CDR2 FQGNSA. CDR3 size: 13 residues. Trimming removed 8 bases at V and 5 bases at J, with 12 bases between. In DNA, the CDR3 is TGTGCCAGCGCCGTTAGGGGGAATGAAAAACTGTTTTTT. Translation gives CASAVRGNEKLFF.

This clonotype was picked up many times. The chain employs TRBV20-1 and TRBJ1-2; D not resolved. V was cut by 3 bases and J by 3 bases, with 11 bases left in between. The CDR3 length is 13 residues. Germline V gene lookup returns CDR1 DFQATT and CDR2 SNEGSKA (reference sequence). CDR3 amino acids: CSASEGWDYGYTF. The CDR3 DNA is TGCAGTGCTAGCGAAGGATGGGACTATGGCTACACCTTC.

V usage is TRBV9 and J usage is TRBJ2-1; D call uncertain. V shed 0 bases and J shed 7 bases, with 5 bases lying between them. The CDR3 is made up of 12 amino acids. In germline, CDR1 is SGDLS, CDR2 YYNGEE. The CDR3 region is CASSVATNEQFF. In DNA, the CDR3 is TGTGCCAGCAGCGTAGCTACTAATGAGCAGTTCTTC.

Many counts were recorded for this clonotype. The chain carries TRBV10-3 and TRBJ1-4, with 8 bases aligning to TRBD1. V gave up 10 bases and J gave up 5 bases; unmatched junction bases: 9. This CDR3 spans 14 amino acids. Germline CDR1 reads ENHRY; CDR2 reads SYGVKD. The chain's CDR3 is CASVTGALNEKLFF. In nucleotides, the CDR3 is TGTGCCAGTGTGACAGGGGCCCTGAATGAAAAACTGTTTTTT.

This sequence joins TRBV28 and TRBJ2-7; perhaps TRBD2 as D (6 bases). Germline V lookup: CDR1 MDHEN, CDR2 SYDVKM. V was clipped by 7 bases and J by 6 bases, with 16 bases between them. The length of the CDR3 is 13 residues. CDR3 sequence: CASTLPTSGEQYF. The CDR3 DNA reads TGTGCCAGCACCCTACCGACTAGTGGCGAGCAGTACTTC.

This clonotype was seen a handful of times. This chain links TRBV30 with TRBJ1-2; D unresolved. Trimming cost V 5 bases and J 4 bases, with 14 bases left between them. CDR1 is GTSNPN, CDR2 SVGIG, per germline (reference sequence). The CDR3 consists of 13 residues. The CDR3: CAWDLGFGYGYTF. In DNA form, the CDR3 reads TGTGCCTGGGACCTAGGGTTTGGCTATGGCTACACCTTC.

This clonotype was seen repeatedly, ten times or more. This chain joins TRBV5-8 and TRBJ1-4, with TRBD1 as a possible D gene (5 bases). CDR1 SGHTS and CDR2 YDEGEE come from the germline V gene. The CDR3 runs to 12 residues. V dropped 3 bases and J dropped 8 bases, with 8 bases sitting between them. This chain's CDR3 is CASSWDREKLFF. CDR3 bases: TGTGCCAGCAGCTGGGACCGGGAAAAACTGTTTTTT.

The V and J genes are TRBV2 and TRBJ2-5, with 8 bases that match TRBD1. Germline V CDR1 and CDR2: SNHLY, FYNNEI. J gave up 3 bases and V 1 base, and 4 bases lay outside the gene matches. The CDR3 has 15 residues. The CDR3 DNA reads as TGTGCCAGCAGTGAAGGTCCGGACAGGGAAGAGACCCAGTACTTC. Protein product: CASSEGPDREETQYF.